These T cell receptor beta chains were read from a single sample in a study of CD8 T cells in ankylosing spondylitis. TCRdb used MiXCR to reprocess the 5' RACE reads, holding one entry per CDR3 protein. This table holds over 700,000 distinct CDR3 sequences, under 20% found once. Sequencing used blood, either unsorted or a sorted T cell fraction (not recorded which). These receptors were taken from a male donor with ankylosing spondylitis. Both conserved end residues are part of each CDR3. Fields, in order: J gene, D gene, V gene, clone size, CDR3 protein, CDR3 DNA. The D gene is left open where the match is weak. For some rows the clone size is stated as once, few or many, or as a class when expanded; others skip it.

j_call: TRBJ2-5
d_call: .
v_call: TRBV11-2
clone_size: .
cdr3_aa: CASSLLGGFGETQYF
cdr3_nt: TGTGCCAGCAGCTTACTTGGGGGGTTTGGGGAGACCCAGTACTTC

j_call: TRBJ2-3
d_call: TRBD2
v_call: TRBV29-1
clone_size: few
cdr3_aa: CSVKGTSGSPDTQYF
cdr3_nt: TGCAGCGTGAAAGGGACTAGCGGGAGCCCAGATACGCAGTATTTT

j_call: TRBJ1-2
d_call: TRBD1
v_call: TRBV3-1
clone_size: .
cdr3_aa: CASSHSQGAASNYGYTF
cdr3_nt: TGTGCCAGCAGCCACTCACAGGGGGCCGCTTCTAACTATGGCTACACCTTC

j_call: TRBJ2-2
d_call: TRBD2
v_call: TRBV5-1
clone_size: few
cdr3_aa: CASSLLAGANTGELFF
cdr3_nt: TGCGCCAGCAGCTTACTAGCGGGGGCGAACACCGGGGAGCTGTTTTTT

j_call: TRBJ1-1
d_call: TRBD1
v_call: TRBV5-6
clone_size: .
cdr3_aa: CASSRDRGRTEAFF
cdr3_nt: TGTGCCAGCAGCCGTGACAGGGGGCGGACTGAAGCTTTCTTT

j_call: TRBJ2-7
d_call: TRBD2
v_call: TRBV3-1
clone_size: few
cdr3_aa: CASSQDGGREQYF
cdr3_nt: TGTGCCAGCAGCCAAGATGGCGGGAGGGAGCAGTACTTC

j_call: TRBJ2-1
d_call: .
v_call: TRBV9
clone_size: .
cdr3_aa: CASSADGRKGYEQFF
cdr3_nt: TGTGCCAGCAGCGCGGACGGTCGCAAAGGGTATGAGCAGTTCTTC

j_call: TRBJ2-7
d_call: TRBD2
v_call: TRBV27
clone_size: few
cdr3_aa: CASREAGRYEQYF
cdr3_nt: TGTGCCAGCAGGGAAGCGGGACGGTACGAGCAGTACTTC

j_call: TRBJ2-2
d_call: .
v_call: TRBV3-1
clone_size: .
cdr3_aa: CASSRLGDGELFF
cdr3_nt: TGTGCCAGCAGCCGGTTGGGCGACGGGGAGCTGTTTTTT

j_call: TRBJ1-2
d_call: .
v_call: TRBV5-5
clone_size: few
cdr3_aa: CASIPMGSAYGYTF
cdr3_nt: TGTGCCAGCATTCCTATGGGGTCAGCCTATGGCTACACCTTC

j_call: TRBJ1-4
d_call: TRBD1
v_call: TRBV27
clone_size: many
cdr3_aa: CASMPAGGTNEKLFF
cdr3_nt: TGTGCCAGCATGCCGGCAGGGGGAACTAATGAAAAACTGTTTTTT

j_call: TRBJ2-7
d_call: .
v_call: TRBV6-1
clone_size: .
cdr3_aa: CASSEAVYEQYF
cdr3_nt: TGTGCCAGCAGTGAAGCCGTCTACGAGCAGTACTTC

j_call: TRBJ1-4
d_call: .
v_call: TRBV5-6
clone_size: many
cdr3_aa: CASSSVDRPNEKLFF
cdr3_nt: TGTGCCAGCAGCTCCGTCGACAGACCTAATGAAAAACTGTTTTTT

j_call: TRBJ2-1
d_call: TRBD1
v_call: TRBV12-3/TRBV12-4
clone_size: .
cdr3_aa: CASSLMGTGHNEQFF
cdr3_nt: TGTGCCAGCAGTTTGATGGGGACAGGGCACAATGAGCAGTTCTTC

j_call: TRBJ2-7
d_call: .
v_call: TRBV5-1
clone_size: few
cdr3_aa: CASSWEGGYYEQYF
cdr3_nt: TGCGCCAGCAGCTGGGAGGGGGGATACTACGAGCAGTACTTC

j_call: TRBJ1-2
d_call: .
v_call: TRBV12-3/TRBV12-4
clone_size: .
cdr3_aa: CASSLVNYGYTF
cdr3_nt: TGTGCCAGCAGTTTGGTTAACTATGGCTACACCTTC

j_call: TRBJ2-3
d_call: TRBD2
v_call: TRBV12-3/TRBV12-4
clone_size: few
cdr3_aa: CASRGATSGSYSTDTQYF
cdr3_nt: TGTGCCAGCAGGGGGGCGACTAGCGGGAGTTACTCCACAGATACGCAGTATTTT